Presented here are 30 T cell receptor beta chains from one specimen sequenced in a study of regulatory T cells in long-lasting Graves disease (dated by TCRdb to the early 2020s). In light of the paper, this sample's time point label describes: persistent/refractory GD, antithyroid drugs over 5 years with positive TRAb. RNA was extracted from PBMCs in TRIzol for both TCR sequencing and RNA sequencing. Library construction relied on multiplex PCR. These reads were obtained on an Illumina HiSeq 4000. TCR beta libraries were built with iRepertoire HTBI primers and Arm-PCR amplification of CDR3 regions. Clones were called with MiXCR by TCRdb after fastp trimmed the public reads at Q25, and only in-frame beta chains were retained. Each entry merges the rows of one CDR3 protein and shows their most common DNA and genes. In all, the sample holds 400,000 to 450,000 distinct CDR3 sequences, and 23% of those were seen once. Together, the top ten hold around 24% of the sample.

The sample here was peripheral blood mononuclear cells (PBMCs), taken when the disease was refractory, from a patient treated with antithyroid drugs. The receptor set was obtained from a female donor with Graves disease.

This clonotype has only one observation. J is TRBJ2-7 and V is TRBV20-1; 12 positions agree with TRBD2. Losses at the gene ends were 2 bases for V and 9 bases for J; bases not matched to a gene: 5. The germline V gene encodes CDR1 DFQATT and CDR2 SNEGSKA (reference sequence). The CDR3 is 13 residues long. The CDR3 DNA reads TGCAGTGCTAGACTAGCGGGAGGGCGTCGGCAGTACTTC. Encoded protein: CSARLAGGRRQYF.

This clonotype has a handful of counts. This chain connects TRBV5-8 to TRBJ2-5; the D gene is possibly TRBD1 (5 bases). The length of the CDR3 is 16 residues. V was clipped by 2 bases and J by 1 base, with 15 bases between them. Germline V lookup: CDR1 SGHTS, CDR2 YDEGEE. CDR3 region: CASSFRRTQLQETQYF. The CDR3 DNA reads as TGTGCCAGCAGCTTCCGACGGACACAACTCCAAGAGACCCAGTACTTC.

This chain joins TRBV2 and TRBJ2-6; D possibly uses TRBD1 or TRBD2 (5 bases each). Germline assignment: CDR1 SNHLY and CDR2 FYNNEI. CDR3 length: 16 residues. Trimming shortened V by 1 base and J by 4 bases, and 11 bases separated the two germline ends. CDR3 sequence: CASSEVGVTGANVLTF. In nucleotides, the CDR3 is TGTGCCAGCAGTGAAGTGGGGGTTACCGGGGCCAACGTCCTGACTTTC.

The V gene is TRBV5-1, the J gene TRBJ2-7; D gene uncertain. The V end was cut by 7 bases, the J end by 3 bases, with 11 bases between. This CDR3 has 12 amino acids. Germline CDR1 is SGHRS and CDR2 is YFSETQ. The CDR3 region is CASYQTHYEQYF. DNA for the CDR3: TGCGCCAGCTATCAGACTCACTACGAGCAGTACTTC. Variable domain in full (rest from reference TRBV5-1 and TRBJ2-7): KAGVTQTPRYLIKTRGQQVTLSCSPISGHRSVSWYQQTPGQGLQFLFEYFSETQRNKGNFPGRFSGRQFSNSRSEMNVSTLELGDSALYLCASYQTHYEQYFGPGTRLTVT.

This chain links TRBV10-1 with TRBJ2-7; the D gene is possibly TRBD2 (6 bases). This CDR3 has 16 residues. With 4 bases removed from V and 1 base from J, the gap between germline ends came to 17 bases. Germline lookup yields CDR1 WNHNN and CDR2 SYGVQD (reference sequence). The CDR3, as DNA: TGCGCCAGCAGTGGCCCCCCGGGAGAACGTTCCTACGAGCAGTACTTC. It is translated as CASSGPPGERSYEQYF.

This clonotype has only a few counts. The CDR3 here is CASSLVAVAKNIQYF. The CDR3 nucleotides read TGTGCCAGCAGTTTGGTGGCAGTAGCCAAAAACATTCAGTACTTC. V gene TRBV28 combines with J gene TRBJ2-4; D is unresolved. Germline-derived CDR1 and CDR2 are MDHEN and SYDVKM. V was pared by 3 bases and J by 0 bases, with 9 bases between. This CDR3 is built from 15 residues. Looking up the rest from reference TRBV28 and TRBJ2-4 gives the full variable domain: DVKVTQSSRYLVKRTGEKVFLECVQDMDHENMFWYRQDPGLGLRLIYFSYDVKMKEKGDIPEGYSVSREKKERFSLILESASTNQTSMYLCASSLVAVAKNIQYFGAGTRLSVL.

This clonotype was counted a few times. The gene calls are TRBV20-1 and TRBJ2-5; 7 bases fit TRBD1. In germline, CDR1 is DFQATT, CDR2 SNEGSKA (reference sequence). J gave up 5 bases and V 2 bases, and 11 bases lay outside the gene matches. The length of the CDR3 is 15 residues. DNA of the CDR3: TGCAGTGCTAGACCGGAAGGGACAGCCCTGGAGACCCAGTACTTC. As protein: CSARPEGTALETQYF.

Concerning this clonotype: A much larger clone lies one base from this, so it may be a read error. The chain has TRBV20-1 and TRBJ1-1; D call uncertain. This CDR3 spans 13 amino acids. V was trimmed by 6 bases and J by 3 bases, leaving 14 bases between them. CDR1 is DFQATT, CDR2 SNEGSKA, per germline (reference sequence). The CDR3 region is CSASTDPYTEAFF. Written as DNA, the CDR3 is TGCAGTGCCTCTACCGATCCGTACACTGAAGCTTTCTTT.

In nucleotides, the CDR3 is TGTGCCACCAGCAGAGGGACAGTTGGAAACACCGGGGAGCTGTTTTTT. This translates into CATSRGTVGNTGELFF. V gene TRBV15 combines with J gene TRBJ2-2, with D possibly matching TRBD1 (6 bases). CDR3 size: 16 residues. Germline V gene lookup returns CDR1 LNHNV and CDR2 YYDKDF (reference sequence). The V end lost 1 base, the J end lost 2 bases, and 11 bases lay between the germline ends.

At least ten counts were recorded for this clonotype. This chain links TRBV30 with TRBJ1-2; the D gene is possibly TRBD1 (6 bases). The CDR3 runs 11 residues. V lost 2 bases, J lost 8 bases, and 9 bases lay in between. In germline, CDR1 is GTSNPN, CDR2 SVGIG (reference sequence). CDR3 in DNA: TGTGCCTGGAGTCCTGGACAGGGCTACACCTTC. It yields the protein CAWSPGQGYTF.

This clonotype was recorded at least ten times. This chain connects TRBV12-3 or TRBV12-4 to TRBJ1-3; D call uncertain. The CDR3 spans 15 residues. V lost 6 bases, J lost 3 bases, and 15 bases lay in between. DNA for the CDR3: TGTGCCAGCAGGCCGACGATTATGGGTGGAAACACCATATATTTT. This sequence encodes CASRPTIMGGNTIYF.

This clonotype has a handful of counts. J is TRBJ2-2 and V is TRBV7-2, with 14 bases identical to TRBD2. Trimming at V came to 1 base and at J to 4 bases, leaving 2 bases not matched to a gene. The germline CDR1 and CDR2 sequences are SGHTA and FQGNSA. This CDR3 spans 17 amino acids. The CDR3 DNA reads TGTGCCAGCAGCTTAGGAGGGACTAGCGGGAGCACCGGGGAGCTGTTTTTT. Protein sequence: CASSLGGTSGSTGELFF.

This clonotype was observed once. This chain uses TRBV20-1 with TRBJ1-1; D gene ambiguous. Between the trimmed V and J ends, which lost 3 bases and 2 bases, there was a span of 16 bases. Per germline, CDR1 DFQATT and CDR2 SNEGSKA (reference sequence). The length of the CDR3 is 15 residues. DNA of the CDR3: TGCAGTGCTAGGAAAGCTGGACCGATAAACACTGAAGCTTTCTTT. This sequence encodes CSARKAGPINTEAFF.

The chain joins TRBV7-2 to TRBJ1-4; 8 bases are a match to TRBD1. Trimming at V came to 5 bases and at J to 6 bases, leaving 11 bases not matched to a gene. Germline CDR1 SGHTA, CDR2 FQGNSA. This CDR3 spans 16 amino acids. This CDR3 reads CASSPWENRGYEKLFF. CDR3 coding DNA: TGTGCCAGCAGCCCTTGGGAGAACAGGGGGTATGAAAAACTGTTTTTT.

A few counts support this clonotype. J is TRBJ1-1 and V is TRBV4-1; 7 bases line up with TRBD1. The CDR3 consists of 14 residues. J gave up 3 bases and V 2 bases, and 3 bases lay outside the gene matches. Germline assignment: CDR1 MGHRA and CDR2 YSYEKL. CDR3 protein: CASSQYRGDTEAFF. The CDR3 DNA reads TGCGCCAGCAGCCAATACAGGGGTGACACTGAAGCTTTCTTT.

A remark on this clonotype: A much larger clonotype is one base distant, so this may be a read error. The chain combines TRBV27 with TRBJ1-1; TRBD1 is a possible D gene (6 bases). V was shortened by 8 bases and J by 4 bases, with 20 bases between the two germline ends. Germline V CDR1 and CDR2: MNHEY, SMNVEV (reference sequence). The CDR3 runs to 15 residues. CDR3 sequence: CASGWAGAFGTEAFF. CDR3 nucleotides: TGTGCCAGCGGTTGGGCAGGGGCGTTTGGCACTGAAGCTTTCTTT.

This chain uses TRBV28 with TRBJ1-2; D may be TRBD1 (6 bases). CDR3 size: 18 residues. Trimming shortened V by 7 bases and J by 1 base, and 25 bases separated the two germline ends. CDR1 is MDHEN and CDR2 is SYDVKM in the germline V gene. DNA for the CDR3: TGTGCCAGCAACCCTAGCGGGACACAAATTCTCCTTAACTATGGCTACACCTTC. This translates into CASNPSGTQILLNYGYTF.

This chain connects TRBV20-1 to TRBJ1-1; 8 bases match TRBD1. Trimming cost V 6 bases and J 4 bases; bases outside gene matches: 10. Germline V lookup: CDR1 DFQATT, CDR2 SNEGSKA (reference sequence). CDR3 length: 14 residues. The CDR3 here is CSARTGQAGTEAFF. CDR3 DNA sequence: TGCAGTGCCAGAACGGGACAGGCGGGCACTGAAGCTTTCTTT.

This clonotype was seen many times. The genes are TRBV7-2 and TRBJ2-7; 8 bases align to TRBD2. V lost 1 base, J lost 2 bases, and 13 bases stayed unmatched. The CDR3 length is 18 residues. Per germline, CDR1 SGHTA and CDR2 FQGNSA. The CDR3 bases are TGTGCCAGCAGCTTAGATTCGGGGAGCACTAGCGGAGCCTACGAGCAGTACTTC. Encoded protein: CASSLDSGSTSGAYEQYF.

The chain carries TRBV15 and TRBJ1-4; D gene uncertain. This CDR3 contains 18 residues. The germline gives CDR1 LNHNV, CDR2 YYDKDF (reference sequence). V lost 3 bases, J lost 4 bases, and 21 bases lay in between. The CDR3, as DNA: TGTGCCACCAGCAGTTTCCTGGGCCACTGGGAGGGTAATGAAAAACTGTTTTTT. Its protein is CATSSFLGHWEGNEKLFF.

The chain has TRBV11-2 and TRBJ2-5; D possibly corresponds to TRBD1 (6 bases). With 2 bases removed from V and 6 bases from J, the gap between germline ends came to 10 bases. The germline CDR1 and CDR2 sequences are SGHAT and FQNNGV. This CDR3 is 13 amino acids long. In DNA form, the CDR3 reads TGTGCCAGCAGCTTACGCAGGGACAAGACCCAGTACTTC. Translating gives CASSLRRDKTQYF.

The chain is built from TRBV7-2 and TRBJ2-7; D perhaps matches TRBD1 (5 bases). The germline gives CDR1 SGHTA, CDR2 FQGNSA. This CDR3 contains 14 residues. The germline V and J ends were trimmed by 4 bases and 7 bases, with 17 bases remaining between them. The CDR3 DNA reads as TGTGCCAGCAGCTCCGCGATAGTGGGGCAAGAGCAGTACTTC. It codes for CASSSAIVGQEQYF.

In its sample, this clonotype was seen many times. This sequence joins TRBV20-1 and TRBJ1-2, with 7 bases matching TRBD1. V dropped 6 bases and J dropped 3; count of bases not matched to a gene: 16. The V gene's germline CDR1 is DFQATT and CDR2 SNEGSKA (reference sequence). The CDR3 covers 16 residues. The CDR3 region has the DNA TGCAGTGCCATAAACGGCAGGGGGTTGAATGACTATGGCTACACCTTC. This encodes CSAINGRGLNDYGYTF.

This clonotype was observed many times. The chain joins TRBV11-3 to TRBJ2-2, with D unresolved. CDR1 SGHNT and CDR2 YENEEA come from the germline V gene. The CDR3 has 15 amino acids. The V gene lost 6 bases and the J gene lost 7 bases, with 18 bases spanning the gap. Here the CDR3 reads CASRARASSNGELFF. Written as DNA, the CDR3 is TGTGCCAGCAGAGCCCGGGCCTCTTCCAACGGGGAGCTGTTTTTT.

This clonotype was counted many times. This chain connects TRBV28 to TRBJ2-2, with D unresolved. The germline V and J ends were trimmed by 6 bases and 6 bases, with 14 bases remaining between them. Looked up from germline, CDR1 is MDHEN and CDR2 is SYDVKM. The CDR3 spans 14 residues. The DNA of the CDR3 is TGTGCCAGCAGGAGAGGCCCCAACGCCGGGGAGCTGTTTTTT. Translated: CASRRGPNAGELFF.

This clonotype occurred many times. The junction differs from germline at one of its ends, possibly a read error. This chain joins TRBV6-1 and TRBJ2-5; D is undetermined. The CDR3 sequence is 11 residues long. The germline V gene has CDR1 MNHNS and CDR2 SASEGT. In nucleotides, the CDR3 is TGTGCCAGCAGGGAAGGGGAGACCCAGTACTTC. The encoded protein is CASREGETQYF.

The genes are TRBV20-1 and TRBJ2-3; TRBD1 matches at 7 bases. Germline lookup yields CDR1 DFQATT and CDR2 SNEGSKA (reference sequence). The CDR3 runs to 15 residues. The ends lost 0 bases at V and 4 bases at J; junction bases unmatched: 7. The CDR3 here is CSARDSTGNPDTQYF. The CDR3 DNA reads as TGCAGTGCTAGAGATTCGACAGGGAATCCAGATACGCAGTATTTT.

Worth noting for this clonotype: At one end the junction does not follow the germline gene, possibly because of a read error. The genes are TRBV13 and TRBJ1-2; tentatively, D is TRBD1 (5 bases). The CDR3 loop spans 13 amino acids. CDR1 and CDR2 from the germline V gene are PRHDT and FYEKMQ (reference sequence). CDR3 in DNA: TGTGCCAGCAGCATAGGAGGGGCGCACGGCTACACCTTC. Residues: CASSIGGAHGYTF.

In this sample, this clonotype turned up many times. The chain joins TRBV5-1 to TRBJ1-1; 7 nucleotides agree with TRBD1. Trimming removed 0 bases from V and 2 bases from J; junction bases left unmatched: 13. In germline, CDR1 is SGHRS, CDR2 YFSETQ. The CDR3 length is 18 residues. The CDR3: CASSLGTGLSVGNTEAFF. The DNA for the CDR3 is TGCGCCAGCAGCTTGGGGACAGGCCTCTCGGTGGGTAACACTGAAGCTTTCTTT.

This clonotype was picked up a small number of times. The rearrangement links TRBV2 to TRBJ2-5; possibly TRBD1 for D (6 bases). With 3 bases removed from V and 5 bases from J, the gap between germline ends came to 19 bases. The germline V gene encodes CDR1 SNHLY and CDR2 FYNNEI. The CDR3 has 16 amino acids. CDR3 sequence: CASSDVFKGDGETQYF. The CDR3 bases are TGTGCCAGCAGTGACGTCTTTAAGGGGGACGGTGAGACCCAGTACTTC.